This T cell receptor beta chain was identified during a study of T cell responses to AZD1222 COVID-19 vaccine. Profiling relied on immunoSEQ multiplex PCR, and the TCRdb table lists in-frame clones only, not all of them. The profile shows roughly 90,000 clones, around nine tenths of them singletons. In the case of this clone: The antigen remains unidentified.

V shed 1 base and J 0 bases; nucleotides not matched to a gene: 6. CDR1 is GTSNPN, CDR2 SVGIG, per germline (reference sequence). The CDR3 covers 17 residues. Study-level findings and limits: Spike-specific TCR breadth and depth grew following two AZD1222 doses. Nearly half of unique spike-specific TCRs reportedly avoided B.1.351 and B.1.1.7 mutated regions. Only five or six individuals given AZD1222 were seropositive at baseline.

This TCR derives from an adult in good health. The input for sequencing was peripheral blood, taken on day 0 of MenACWY control vaccination. The J gene is TRBJ1-6, the V gene TRBV30; 7 positions agree with TRBD1. The CDR3 nucleotides are TGTGCCTGGAGTGCATCGGACAGGAGCTCCTATAATTCACCCCTCCACTTT. Translated: CAWSASDRSSYNSPLHF.